This TCR beta chain came from a study of T cells in Graves' hyperthyroidism and ophthalmopathy. TCR beta CDR3 region amplification was performed from RNA transcripts. Initially, a first-round RT-PCR of the TCR CDR3 employed the HTBI primer set. TCRdb reprocessed the multiplex PCR reads via MiXCR and lists one record per CDR3 protein. The table lists 550,000 to 700,000 distinct CDR3 sequences, approximately 44% of them singletons, with around 17% in the top ten. J was trimmed by 6 bases and V by 6 bases; bases with no gene match: 8. CDR3 length: 13 residues. Germline V CDR1 and CDR2: SQVTM, ANQGSEA. Findings and caveats of the study: Blood samples included most of the expanded thyroid clonotypes exceeding 0.001.

This clonotype was observed a few times. Its matching antigen is unknown. The TCR sequence derives from an adult woman with Graves' disease, either hyperthyroidism or ophthalmopathy (not recorded which). The specimen was peripheral blood or thyroid tissue (not recorded which). The chain combines TRBV29-1 with TRBJ1-5, with 7 positions matching TRBD1. The CDR3 region has the DNA TGCAGCGTACAGACAGGGCTGGGTCAGCCCCAGCATTTT. Amino acid sequence: CSVQTGLGQPQHF.